This T cell receptor (beta chain) was identified during a study of cytomegalovirus exposure and HLA in healthy donors. This CDR3 spans 15 amino acids. CDR1 is MGHRA, CDR2 YSYEKL, per germline. The V and J ends lost 6 bases and 3 bases respectively, with 18 bases between them. Profiling relied on immunoSEQ multiplex PCR, and the TCRdb table lists in-frame clones only, not all of them. The sample has some 150,000 clones, approximately 92% seen once. This receptor was taken from a young woman in good health and CMV-seropositive. This rearrangement joins TRBV4-1 to TRBJ2-7; weak D call: TRBD2 (6 bases). Material for sequencing was PBMCs. The CDR3 DNA sequence: TGCGCCAGCAGTCCTGGGGGTAGCGGCGTCTACGAGCAGTACTTC. Translation gives CASSPGGSGVYEQYF.